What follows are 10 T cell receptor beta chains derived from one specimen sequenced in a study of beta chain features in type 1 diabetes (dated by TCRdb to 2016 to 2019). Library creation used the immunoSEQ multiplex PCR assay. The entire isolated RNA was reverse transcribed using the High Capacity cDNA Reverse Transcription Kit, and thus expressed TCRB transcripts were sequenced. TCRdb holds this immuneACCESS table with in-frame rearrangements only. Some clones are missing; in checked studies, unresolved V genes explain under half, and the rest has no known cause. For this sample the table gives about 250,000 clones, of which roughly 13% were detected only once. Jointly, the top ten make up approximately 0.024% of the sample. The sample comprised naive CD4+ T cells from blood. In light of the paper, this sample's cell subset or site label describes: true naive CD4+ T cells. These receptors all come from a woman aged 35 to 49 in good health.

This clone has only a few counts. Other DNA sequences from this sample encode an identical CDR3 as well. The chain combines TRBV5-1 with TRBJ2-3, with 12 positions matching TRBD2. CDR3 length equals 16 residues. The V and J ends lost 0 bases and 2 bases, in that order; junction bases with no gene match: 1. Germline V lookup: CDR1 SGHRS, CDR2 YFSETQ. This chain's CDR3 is CASSLGLAGATDTQYF. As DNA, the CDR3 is TGCGCCAGCAGCTTGGGACTAGCGGGGGCCACAGATACGCAGTATTTT.

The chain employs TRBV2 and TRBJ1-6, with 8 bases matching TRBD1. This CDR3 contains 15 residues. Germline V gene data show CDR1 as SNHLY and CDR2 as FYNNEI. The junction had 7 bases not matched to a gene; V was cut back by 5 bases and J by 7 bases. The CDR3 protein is CASSFQGAGNSPLHF. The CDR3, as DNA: TGTGCCAGCAGTTTTCAGGGGGCTGGGAATTCACCCCTCCACTTT.

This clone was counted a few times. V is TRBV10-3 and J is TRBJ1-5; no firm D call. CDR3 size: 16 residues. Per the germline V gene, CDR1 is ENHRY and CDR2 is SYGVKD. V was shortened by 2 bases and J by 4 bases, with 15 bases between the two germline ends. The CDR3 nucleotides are TGTGCCATCAGTGAGACTCCCCGTCATAATAATCAGCCCCAGCATTTT. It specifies CAISETPRHNNQPQHF.

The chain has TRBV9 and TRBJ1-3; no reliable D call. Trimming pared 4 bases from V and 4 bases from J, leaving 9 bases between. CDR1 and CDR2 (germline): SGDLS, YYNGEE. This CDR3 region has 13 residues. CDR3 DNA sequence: TGTGCCAGCAGCACGCAGTGGGGAAACACCATATATTTT. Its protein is CASSTQWGNTIYF. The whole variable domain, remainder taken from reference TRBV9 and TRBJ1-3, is DSGVTQTPKHLITATGQRVTLRCSPRSGDLSVYWYQQSLDQGLQFLIQYYNGEERAKGNILERFSAQQFPDLHSELNLSSLELGDSALYFCASSTQWGNTIYFGEGSWLTVV.

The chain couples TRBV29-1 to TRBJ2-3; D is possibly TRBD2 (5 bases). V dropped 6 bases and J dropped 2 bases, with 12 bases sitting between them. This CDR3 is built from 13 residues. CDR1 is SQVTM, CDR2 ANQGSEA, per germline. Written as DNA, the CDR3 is TGCAGCGTCCTGGGGAGAGCCACAGATACGCAGTATTTT. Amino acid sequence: CSVLGRATDTQYF.

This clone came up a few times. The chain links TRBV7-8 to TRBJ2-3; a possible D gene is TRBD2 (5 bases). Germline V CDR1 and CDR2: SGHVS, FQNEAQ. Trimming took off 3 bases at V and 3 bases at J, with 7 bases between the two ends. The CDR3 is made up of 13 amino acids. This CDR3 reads CASSLGVTDTQYF. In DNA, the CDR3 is TGTGCCAGCAGCTTGGGAGTTACAGATACGCAGTATTTT.

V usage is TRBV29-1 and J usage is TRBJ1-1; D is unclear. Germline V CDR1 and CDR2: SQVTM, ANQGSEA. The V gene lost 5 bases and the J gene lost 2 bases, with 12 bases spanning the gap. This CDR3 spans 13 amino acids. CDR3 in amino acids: CSVRGLSNTEAFF. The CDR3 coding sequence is TGCAGCGTTCGCGGGCTCAGCAACACTGAAGCTTTCTTT.

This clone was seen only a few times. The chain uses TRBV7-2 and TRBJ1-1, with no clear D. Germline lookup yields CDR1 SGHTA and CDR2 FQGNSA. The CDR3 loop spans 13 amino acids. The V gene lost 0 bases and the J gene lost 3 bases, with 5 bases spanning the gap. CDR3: CASSLASYTEAFF. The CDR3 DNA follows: TGTGCCAGCAGCTTAGCATCCTACACTGAAGCTTTCTTT.

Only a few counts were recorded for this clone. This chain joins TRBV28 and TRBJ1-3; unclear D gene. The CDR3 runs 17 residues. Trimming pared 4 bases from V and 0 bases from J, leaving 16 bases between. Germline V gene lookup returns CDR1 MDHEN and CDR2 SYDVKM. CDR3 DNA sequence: TGTGCCAGCAGTTACCTCTCGGCGGGTCGCTCTGGAAACACCATATATTTT. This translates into CASSYLSAGRSGNTIYF.

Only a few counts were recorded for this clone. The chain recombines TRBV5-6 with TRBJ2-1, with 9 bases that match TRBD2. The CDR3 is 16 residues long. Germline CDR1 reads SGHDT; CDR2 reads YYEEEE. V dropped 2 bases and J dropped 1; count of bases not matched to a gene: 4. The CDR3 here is CASSLLLAGSYNEQFF. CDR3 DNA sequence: TGTGCCAGCAGCTTACTGCTAGCGGGGTCCTACAATGAGCAGTTCTTC.